The clone carrying this T cell receptor beta chain appeared a few times. Antigen specificity is unknown. This entry belongs to a study of blood T cells in healthy people across ages. Next came a second PCR, run for about 6 to 12 cycles, which used a sample-barcoded 5' primer along with a J-beta primer mix. TCRdb analysed the 5' RACE reads with MiXCR anew, one entry per CDR3 protein. The sample holds 1,100,000 or so distinct CDR3 sequences, less than 50% seen once. The study's findings and limits: Both naive CD4+ cell counts and diversity were greater in long-lived donors than in aged donors.

CDR1 LNHNV and CDR2 YYDKDF come from the germline V gene (reference sequence). This CDR3 is built from 14 residues. Deletions cut 0 bases from V and 4 bases from J, with 9 bases between. The chain recombines TRBV15 with TRBJ2-5, with a weak D call TRBD1 (5 bases). This sequence originates from an older woman in good health. Material for sequencing was blood. In nucleotides, the CDR3 is TGTGCCACCAGCAGAGATACTACAGGAGAGACCCAGTACTTC. It is translated as CATSRDTTGETQYF. The entire variable domain, with the rest obtained from reference TRBV15 and TRBJ2-5, is as follows: DAMVIQNPRYQVTQFGKPVTLSCSQTLNHNVMYWYQQKSSQAPKLLFHYYDKDFNNEADTPDNFQSRRPNTSFCFLDIRSPGLGDTAMYLCATSRDTTGETQYFGPGTRLLVL.